Only one count was recorded for the clone carrying this T cell receptor (beta chain). Its matching antigen is unknown. This entry comes from a study of cytomegalovirus exposure and HLA in healthy donors. The study, taken as a whole, reports: TCR beta V segments were, for the most part, productive about 90% or about 30% of the time in an earlier analysis.

PCR was performed using 60 Vbeta and 13 Jbeta primers. Authors' methods: Roughly 80 million unique TCR beta chains, some 9.9 million shared, were counted in a later analysis. Libraries were prepared by immunoSEQ multiplex PCR; TCRdb keeps only in-frame clonotypes and omits some of them. Clone size and the V and J calls come from that table; the DNA yielded D and trimming. This table has roughly 120,000 clones, approximately 79% appearing once. This CDR3 is 15 amino acids long. Germline CDR1 and CDR2: SGHNT and YENEEA. V dropped 5 bases and J dropped 2 bases, with 16 bases sitting between them. V and J are TRBV11-3 and TRBJ2-7, with D possibly matching TRBD2 (5 bases). This clonotype was sampled from a man aged 30-40 years in good health and CMV-seropositive. Sequenced sample: PBMCs. The CDR3, as DNA: TGTGCCAGCAGCCCCCCTGGACTGGGGACCTACGAGCAGTACTTC. The encoded protein is CASSPPGLGTYEQYF.